This T cell receptor beta chain was documented in a study of graft-versus-host responses after intestinal transplantation. Study as a whole: Those transplanted obtained multivisceral, liver-intestinal, or isolated intestinal grafts. Among the recipients, all got anti-thymocyte globulin induction and then tacrolimus and steroids for two to four years.

Per the germline V gene, CDR1 is LNHDA and CDR2 is SQIVND (reference sequence). The CDR3 is made up of 12 amino acids. Deletions cut 7 bases from V and 0 bases from J, with 6 bases between. Sequencing used immunoSEQ multiplex PCR; TCRdb keeps in-frame clones, though not all of them. This sample yields 20,000 to 30,000 clones, of which 70% to 90% are seen a single time; less than 1% belongs to the top ten. This clone was counted a single time. Sequencing used PBMCs, obtained roughly 450 days after intestinal transplant. The genes are TRBV19 and TRBJ1-1, with D unresolved. This receptor was obtained from a human patient who received an intestinal transplant, so some T cells may come from the graft donor. CDR3 bases: TGTGCCAGTACCGGAGTGAACACTGAAGCTTTCTTT. It translates to CASTGVNTEAFF.